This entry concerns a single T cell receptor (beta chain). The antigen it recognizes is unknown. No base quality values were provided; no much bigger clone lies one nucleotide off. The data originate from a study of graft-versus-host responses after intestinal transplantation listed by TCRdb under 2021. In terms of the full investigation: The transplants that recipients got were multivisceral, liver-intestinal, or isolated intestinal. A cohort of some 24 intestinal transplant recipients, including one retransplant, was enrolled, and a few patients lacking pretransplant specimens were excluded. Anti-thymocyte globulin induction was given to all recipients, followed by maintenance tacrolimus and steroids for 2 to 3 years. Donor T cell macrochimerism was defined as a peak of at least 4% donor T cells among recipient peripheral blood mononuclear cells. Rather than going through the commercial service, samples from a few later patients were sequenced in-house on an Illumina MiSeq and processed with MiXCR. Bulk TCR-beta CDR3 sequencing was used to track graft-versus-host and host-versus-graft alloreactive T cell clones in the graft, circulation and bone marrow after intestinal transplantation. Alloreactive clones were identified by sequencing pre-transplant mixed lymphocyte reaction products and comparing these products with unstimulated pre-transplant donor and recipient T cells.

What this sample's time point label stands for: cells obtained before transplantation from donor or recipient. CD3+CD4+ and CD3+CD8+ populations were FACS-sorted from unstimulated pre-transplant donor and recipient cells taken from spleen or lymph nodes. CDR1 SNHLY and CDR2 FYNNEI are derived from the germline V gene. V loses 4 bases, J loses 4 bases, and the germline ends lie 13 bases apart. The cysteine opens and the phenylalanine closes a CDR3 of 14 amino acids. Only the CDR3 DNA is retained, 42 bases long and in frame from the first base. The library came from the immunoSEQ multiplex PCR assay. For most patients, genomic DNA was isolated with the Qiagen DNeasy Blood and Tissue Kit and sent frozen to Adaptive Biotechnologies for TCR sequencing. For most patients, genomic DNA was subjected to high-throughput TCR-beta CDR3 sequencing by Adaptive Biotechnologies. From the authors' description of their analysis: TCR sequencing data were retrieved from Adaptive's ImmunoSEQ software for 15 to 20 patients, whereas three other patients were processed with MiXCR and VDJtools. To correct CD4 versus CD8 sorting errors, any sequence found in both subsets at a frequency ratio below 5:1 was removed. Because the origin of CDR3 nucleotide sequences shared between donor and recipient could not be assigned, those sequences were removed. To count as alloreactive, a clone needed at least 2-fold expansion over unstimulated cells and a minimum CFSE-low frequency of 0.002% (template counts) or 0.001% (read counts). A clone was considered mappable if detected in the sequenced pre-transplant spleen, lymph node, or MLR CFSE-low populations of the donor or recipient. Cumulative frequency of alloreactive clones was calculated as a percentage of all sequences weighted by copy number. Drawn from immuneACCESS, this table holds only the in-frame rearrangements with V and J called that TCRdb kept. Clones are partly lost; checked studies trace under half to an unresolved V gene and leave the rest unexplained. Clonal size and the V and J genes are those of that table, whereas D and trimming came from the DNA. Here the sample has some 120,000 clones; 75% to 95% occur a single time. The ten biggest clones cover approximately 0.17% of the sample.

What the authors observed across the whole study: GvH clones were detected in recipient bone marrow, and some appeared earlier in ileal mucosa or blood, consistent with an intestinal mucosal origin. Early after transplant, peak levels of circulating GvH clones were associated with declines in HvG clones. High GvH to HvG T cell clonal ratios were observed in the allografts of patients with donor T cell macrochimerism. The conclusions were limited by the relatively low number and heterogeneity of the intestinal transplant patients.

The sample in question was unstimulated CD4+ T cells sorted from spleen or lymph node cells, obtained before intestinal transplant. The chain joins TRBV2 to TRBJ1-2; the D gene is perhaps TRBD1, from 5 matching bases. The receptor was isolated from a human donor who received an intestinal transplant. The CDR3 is CASSVSGMGYGYTF. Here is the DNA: TGTGCCAGCAGTGTGTCAGGGATGGGCTATGGCTACACCTTC.